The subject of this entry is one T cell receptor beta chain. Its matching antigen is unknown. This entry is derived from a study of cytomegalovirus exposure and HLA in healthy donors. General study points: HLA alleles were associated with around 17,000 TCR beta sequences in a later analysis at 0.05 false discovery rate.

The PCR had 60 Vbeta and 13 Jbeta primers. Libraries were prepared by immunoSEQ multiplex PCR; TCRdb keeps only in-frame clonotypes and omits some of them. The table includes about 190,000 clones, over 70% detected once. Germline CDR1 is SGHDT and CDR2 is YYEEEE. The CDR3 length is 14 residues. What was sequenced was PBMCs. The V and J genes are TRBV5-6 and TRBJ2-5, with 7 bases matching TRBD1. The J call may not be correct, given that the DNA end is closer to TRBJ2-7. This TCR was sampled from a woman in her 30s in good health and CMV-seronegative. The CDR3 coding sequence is TGTGCCAGCAGCTTATTGGACAGGCCTTACGAGCAGTACTTC. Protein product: CASSLLDRPYEQYF.